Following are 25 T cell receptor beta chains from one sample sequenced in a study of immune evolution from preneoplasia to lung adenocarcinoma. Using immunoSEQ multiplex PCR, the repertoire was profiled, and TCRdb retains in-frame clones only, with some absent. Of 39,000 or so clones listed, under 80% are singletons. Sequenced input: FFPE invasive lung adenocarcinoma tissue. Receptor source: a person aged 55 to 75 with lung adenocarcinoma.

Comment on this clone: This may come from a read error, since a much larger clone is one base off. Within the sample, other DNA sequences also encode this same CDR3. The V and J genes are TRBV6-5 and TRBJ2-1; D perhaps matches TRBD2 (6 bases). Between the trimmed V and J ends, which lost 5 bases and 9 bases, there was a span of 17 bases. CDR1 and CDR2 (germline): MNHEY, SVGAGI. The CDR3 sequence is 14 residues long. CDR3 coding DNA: TGTGCCAGCAGTGCTAGGGGAGGAATTCGTGAGCAGTTCTTC. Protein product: CASSARGGIREQFF.

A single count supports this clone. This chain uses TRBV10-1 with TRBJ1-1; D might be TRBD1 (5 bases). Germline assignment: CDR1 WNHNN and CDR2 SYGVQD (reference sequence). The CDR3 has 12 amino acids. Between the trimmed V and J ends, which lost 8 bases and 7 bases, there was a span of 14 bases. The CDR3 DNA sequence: TGCGCCAGCCTCACCAGGGCTAGTGAAGCTTTCTTT. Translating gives CASLTRASEAFF.

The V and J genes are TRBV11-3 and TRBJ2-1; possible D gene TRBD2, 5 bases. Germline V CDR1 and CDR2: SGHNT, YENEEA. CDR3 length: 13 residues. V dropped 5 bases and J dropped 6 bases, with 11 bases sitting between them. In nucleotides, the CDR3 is TGTGCCAGCAGCAGGGATGAGGGCAATGAGCAGTTCTTC. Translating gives CASSRDEGNEQFF.

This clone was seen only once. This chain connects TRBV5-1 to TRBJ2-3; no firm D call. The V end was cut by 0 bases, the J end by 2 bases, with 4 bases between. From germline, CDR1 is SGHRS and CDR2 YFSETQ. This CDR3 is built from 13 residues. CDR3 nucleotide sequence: TGCGCCAGCAGCTTGGGGGACACAGATACGCAGTATTTT. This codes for CASSLGDTDTQYF.

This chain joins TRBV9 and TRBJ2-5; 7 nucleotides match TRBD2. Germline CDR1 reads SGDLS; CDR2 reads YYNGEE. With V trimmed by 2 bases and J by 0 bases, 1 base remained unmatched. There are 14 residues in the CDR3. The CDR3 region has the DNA TGTGCCAGCAGCGTGGGGGGGTACCAAGAGACCCAGTACTTC. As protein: CASSVGGYQETQYF.

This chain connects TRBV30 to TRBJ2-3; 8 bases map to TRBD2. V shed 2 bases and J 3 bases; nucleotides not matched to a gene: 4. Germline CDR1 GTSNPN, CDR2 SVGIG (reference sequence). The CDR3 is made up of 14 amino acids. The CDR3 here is CAWSSGSATDTQYF. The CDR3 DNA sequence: TGTGCCTGGAGTAGCGGGAGCGCGACAGATACGCAGTATTTT.

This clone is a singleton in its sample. Here the CDR3 DNA reads TGTGCCAGCAGCCGGACAGGGGGCCCCTCTATCGAGCAGTACTTC. Residues: CASSRTGGPSIEQYF. The gene calls are TRBV7-9 and TRBJ2-7, with 11 bases identical to TRBD1. Germline trimming cut 5 bases from V and 6 bases from J; bases unmatched to any gene: 9. CDR3 length equals 15 residues. Germline V gives CDR1 SEHNR, CDR2 FQNEAQ (reference sequence).

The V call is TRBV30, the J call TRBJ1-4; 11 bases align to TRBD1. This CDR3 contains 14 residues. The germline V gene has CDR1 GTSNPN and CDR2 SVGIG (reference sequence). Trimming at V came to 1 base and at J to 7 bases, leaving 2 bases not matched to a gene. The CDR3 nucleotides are TGTGCCTGGAGTGGCGGGACAGGGGGTGAAAAACTGTTTTTT. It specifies CAWSGGTGGEKLFF.

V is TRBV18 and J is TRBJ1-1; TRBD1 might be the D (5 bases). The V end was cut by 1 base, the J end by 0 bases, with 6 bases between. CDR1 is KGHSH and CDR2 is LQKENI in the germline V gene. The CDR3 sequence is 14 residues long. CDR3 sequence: CASSPQGMNTEAFF. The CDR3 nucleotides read TGTGCCAGCTCACCACAGGGGATGAACACTGAAGCTTTCTTT. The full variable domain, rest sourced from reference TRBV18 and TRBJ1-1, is NAGVMQNPRHLVRRRGQEARLRCSPMKGHSHVYWYRQLPEEGLKFMVYLQKENIIDESGMPKERFSAEFPKEGPSILRIQQVVRGDSAAYFCASSPQGMNTEAFFGQGTRLTVV.

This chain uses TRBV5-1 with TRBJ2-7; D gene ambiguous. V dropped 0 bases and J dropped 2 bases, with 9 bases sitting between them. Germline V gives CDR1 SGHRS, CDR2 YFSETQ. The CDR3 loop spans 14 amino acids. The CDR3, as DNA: TGCGCCAGCAGCTTGGCCTCGGGCACCTACGAGCAGTACTTC. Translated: CASSLASGTYEQYF.

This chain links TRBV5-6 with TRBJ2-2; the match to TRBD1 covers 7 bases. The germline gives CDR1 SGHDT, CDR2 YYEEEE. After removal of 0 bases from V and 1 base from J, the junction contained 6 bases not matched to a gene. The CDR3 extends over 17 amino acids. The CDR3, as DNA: TGTGCCAGCAGCTTGGTTCTGACAGGGAAGAACACCGGGGAGCTGTTTTTT. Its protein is CASSLVLTGKNTGELFF.

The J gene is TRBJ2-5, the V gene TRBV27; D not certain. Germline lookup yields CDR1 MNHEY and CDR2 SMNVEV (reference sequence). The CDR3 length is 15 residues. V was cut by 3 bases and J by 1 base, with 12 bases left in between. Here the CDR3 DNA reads TGTGCCAGCAGTTTGAGGACGCATACCCAAGAGACCCAGTACTTC. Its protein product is CASSLRTHTQETQYF.

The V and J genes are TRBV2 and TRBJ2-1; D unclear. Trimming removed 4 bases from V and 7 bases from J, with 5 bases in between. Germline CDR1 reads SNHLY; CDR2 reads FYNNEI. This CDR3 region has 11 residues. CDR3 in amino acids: CASSVANEQFF. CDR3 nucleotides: TGTGCCAGCAGTGTTGCGAATGAGCAGTTCTTC.

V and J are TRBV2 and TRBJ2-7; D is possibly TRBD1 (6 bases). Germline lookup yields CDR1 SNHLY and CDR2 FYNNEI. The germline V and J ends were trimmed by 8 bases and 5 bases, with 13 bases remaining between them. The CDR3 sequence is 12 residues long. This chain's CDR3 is CASRTGFNEQYF. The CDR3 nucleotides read TGTGCCAGCCGAACAGGGTTCAACGAGCAGTACTTC. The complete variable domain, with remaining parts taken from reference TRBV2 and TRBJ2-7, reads EPEVTQTPSHQVTQMGQEVILRCVPISNHLYFYWYRQILGQKVEFLVSFYNNEISEKSEIFDDQFSVERPDGSNFTLKIRSTKLEDSAMYFCASRTGFNEQYFGPGTRLTVT.

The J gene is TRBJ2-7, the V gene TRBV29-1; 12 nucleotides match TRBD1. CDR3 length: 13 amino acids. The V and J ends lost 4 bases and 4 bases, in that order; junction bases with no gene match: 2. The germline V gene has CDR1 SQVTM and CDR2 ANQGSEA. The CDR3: CSVGGQGAYEQYF. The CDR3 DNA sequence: TGCAGCGTTGGGGGACAGGGGGCGTACGAGCAGTACTTC.

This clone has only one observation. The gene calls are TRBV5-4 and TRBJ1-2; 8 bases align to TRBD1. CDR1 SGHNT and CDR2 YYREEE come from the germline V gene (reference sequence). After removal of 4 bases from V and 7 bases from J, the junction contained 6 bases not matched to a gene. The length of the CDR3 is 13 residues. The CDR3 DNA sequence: TGTGCCAGCAGCCCGGACAGGGAGGGTGGCTACACCTTC. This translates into CASSPDREGGYTF. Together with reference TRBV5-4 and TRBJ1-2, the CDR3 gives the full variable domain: ETGVTQSPTHLIKTRGQQVTLRCSSQSGHNTVSWYQQALGQGPQFIFQYYREEENGRGNFPPRFSGLQFPNYSSELNVNALELDDSALYLCASSPDREGGYTFGSGTRLTVV.

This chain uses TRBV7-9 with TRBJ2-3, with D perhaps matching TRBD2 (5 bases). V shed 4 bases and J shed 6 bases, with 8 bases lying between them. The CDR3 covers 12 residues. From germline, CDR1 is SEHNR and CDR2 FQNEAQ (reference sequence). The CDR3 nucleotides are TGTGCCAGCAGCTACGGGAAGGATACGCAGTATTTT. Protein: CASSYGKDTQYF.

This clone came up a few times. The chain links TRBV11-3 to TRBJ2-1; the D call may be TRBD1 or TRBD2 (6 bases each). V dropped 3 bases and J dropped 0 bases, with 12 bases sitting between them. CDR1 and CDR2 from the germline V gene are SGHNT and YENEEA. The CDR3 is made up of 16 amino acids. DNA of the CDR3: TGTGCCAGCAGCTTGGGGGGCGGGAACTCCTACAATGAGCAGTTCTTC. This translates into CASSLGGGNSYNEQFF.

The CDR3 DNA sequence: TGCGCCAGCAGCCCACTGGGACTAGCGGCAGCCGAGGAGGCGACCCAGTACTTC. It codes for CASSPLGLAAAEEATQYF. The rearrangement links TRBV5-1 to TRBJ2-5; TRBD2 matches at 11 bases. Trimming removed 4 bases from V and 7 bases from J; junction bases left unmatched: 18. The CDR3 loop spans 18 amino acids. Germline V CDR1 and CDR2: SGHRS, YFSETQ.

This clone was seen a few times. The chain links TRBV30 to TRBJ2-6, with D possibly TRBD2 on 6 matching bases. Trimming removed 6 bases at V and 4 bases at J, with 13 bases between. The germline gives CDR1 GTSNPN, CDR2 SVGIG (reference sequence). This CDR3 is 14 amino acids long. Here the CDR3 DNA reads TGTGCCTGCTCATGGAGGGCCGGGGCCAACGTCCTGACTTTC. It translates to CACSWRAGANVLTF.

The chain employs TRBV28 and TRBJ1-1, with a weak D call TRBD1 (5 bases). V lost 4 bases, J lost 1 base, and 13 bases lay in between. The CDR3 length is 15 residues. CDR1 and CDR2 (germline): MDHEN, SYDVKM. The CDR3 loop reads CASSSLGLSNTEAFF. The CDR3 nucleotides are TGTGCCAGCAGTTCCCTGGGGCTTTCGAACACTGAAGCTTTCTTT.

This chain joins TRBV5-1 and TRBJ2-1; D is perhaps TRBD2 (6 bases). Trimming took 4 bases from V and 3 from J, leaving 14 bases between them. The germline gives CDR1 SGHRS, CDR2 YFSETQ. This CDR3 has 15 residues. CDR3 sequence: CASSLASQGYNEQFF. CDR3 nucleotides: TGCGCCAGCAGCCTAGCGTCCCAGGGCTACAATGAGCAGTTCTTC. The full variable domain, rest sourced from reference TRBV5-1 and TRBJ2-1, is KAGVTQTPRYLIKTRGQQVTLSCSPISGHRSVSWYQQTPGQGLQFLFEYFSETQRNKGNFPGRFSGRQFSNSRSEMNVSTLELGDSALYLCASSLASQGYNEQFFGPGTRLTVL.

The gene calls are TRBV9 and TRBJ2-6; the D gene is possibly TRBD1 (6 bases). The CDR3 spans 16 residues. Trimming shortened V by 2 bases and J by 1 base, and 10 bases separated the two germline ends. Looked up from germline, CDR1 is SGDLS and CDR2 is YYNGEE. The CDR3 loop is CASSVPTGSGANVLTF. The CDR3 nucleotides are TGTGCCAGCAGCGTCCCAACAGGGTCTGGGGCCAACGTCCTGACTTTC.

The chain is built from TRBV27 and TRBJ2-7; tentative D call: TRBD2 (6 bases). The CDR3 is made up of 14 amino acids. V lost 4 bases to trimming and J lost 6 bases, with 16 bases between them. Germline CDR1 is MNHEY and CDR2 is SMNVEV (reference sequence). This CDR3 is CASSSRTEGIEQYF. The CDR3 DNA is TGTGCCAGCAGTTCAAGGACGGAGGGGATCGAGCAGTACTTC.

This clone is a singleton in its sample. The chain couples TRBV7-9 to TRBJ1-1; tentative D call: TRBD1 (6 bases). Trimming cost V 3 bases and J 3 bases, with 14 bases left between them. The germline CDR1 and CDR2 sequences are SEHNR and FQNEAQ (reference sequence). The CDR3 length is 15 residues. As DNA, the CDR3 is TGTGCCAGCAGCTTGGACTCAGGGGTACACACTGAAGCTTTCTTT. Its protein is CASSLDSGVHTEAFF.